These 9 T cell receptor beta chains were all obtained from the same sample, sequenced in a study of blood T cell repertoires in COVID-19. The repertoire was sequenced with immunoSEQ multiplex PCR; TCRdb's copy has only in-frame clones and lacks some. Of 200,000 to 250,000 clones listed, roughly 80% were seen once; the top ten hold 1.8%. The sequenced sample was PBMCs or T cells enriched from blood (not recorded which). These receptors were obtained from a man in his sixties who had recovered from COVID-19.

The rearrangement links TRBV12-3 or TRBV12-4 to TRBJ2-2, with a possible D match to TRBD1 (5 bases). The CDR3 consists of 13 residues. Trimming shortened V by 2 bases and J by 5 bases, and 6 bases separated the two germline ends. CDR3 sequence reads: CASSLKGTGELFF. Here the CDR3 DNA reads TGTGCCAGCAGTTTAAAGGGGACCGGGGAGCTGTTTTTT.

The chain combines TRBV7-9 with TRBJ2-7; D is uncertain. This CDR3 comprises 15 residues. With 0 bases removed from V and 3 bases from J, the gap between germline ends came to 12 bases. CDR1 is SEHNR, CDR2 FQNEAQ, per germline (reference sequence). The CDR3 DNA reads TGTGCCAGCAGCTTAGCAAGTGTCTTCGGCTACGAGCAGTACTTC. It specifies CASSLASVFGYEQYF.

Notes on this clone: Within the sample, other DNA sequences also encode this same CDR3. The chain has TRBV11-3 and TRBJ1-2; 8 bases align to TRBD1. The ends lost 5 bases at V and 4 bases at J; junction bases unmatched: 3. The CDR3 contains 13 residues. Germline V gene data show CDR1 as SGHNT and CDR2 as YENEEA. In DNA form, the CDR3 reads TGTGCCAGCAGCCGAACAGGGGGCTATGGCTACACCTTC. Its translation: CASSRTGGYGYTF. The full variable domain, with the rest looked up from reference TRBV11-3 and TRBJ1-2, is EAGVVQSPRYKIIEKKQPVAFWCNPISGHNTLYWYLQNLGQGPELLIRYENEEAVDDSQLPKDRFSAERLKGVDSTLKIQPAELGDSAVYLCASSRTGGYGYTFGSGTRLTVV.

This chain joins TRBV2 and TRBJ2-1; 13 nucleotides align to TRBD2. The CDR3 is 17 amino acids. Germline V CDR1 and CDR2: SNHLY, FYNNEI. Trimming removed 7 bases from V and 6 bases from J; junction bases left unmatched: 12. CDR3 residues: CASTLARTSGRSNEQFF. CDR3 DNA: TGTGCCAGCACCCTCGCCCGGACTAGCGGGAGATCCAATGAGCAGTTCTTC.

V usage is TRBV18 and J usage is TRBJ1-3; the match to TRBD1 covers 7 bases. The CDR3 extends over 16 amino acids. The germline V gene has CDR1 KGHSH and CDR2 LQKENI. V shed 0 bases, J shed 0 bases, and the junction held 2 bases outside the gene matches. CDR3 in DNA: TGTGCCAGCTCACCACCGACAGGGACCTCTGGAAACACCATATATTTT. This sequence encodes CASSPPTGTSGNTIYF.

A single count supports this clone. The CDR3 region has the DNA TGCGCCAGCAGCCCTAGCGGGGGGCGAAACATTCAGTACTTC. As protein: CASSPSGGRNIQYF. The chain carries TRBV5-1 and TRBJ2-4; 11 bases agree with TRBD2. The CDR3 runs to 14 residues. CDR1 and CDR2 (germline): SGHRS, YFSETQ. V lost 4 bases, J lost 6 bases, and 3 bases stayed unmatched.

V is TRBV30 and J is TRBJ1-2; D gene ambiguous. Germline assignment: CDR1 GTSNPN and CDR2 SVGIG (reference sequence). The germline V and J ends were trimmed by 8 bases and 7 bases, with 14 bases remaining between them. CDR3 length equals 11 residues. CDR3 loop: CAGGRVGGYTF. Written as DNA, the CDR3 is TGTGCCGGAGGAAGGGTTGGTGGCTACACCTTC.

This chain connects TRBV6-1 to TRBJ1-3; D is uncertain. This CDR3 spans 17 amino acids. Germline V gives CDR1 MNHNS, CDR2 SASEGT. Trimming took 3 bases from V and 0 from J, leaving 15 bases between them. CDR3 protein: CASSDVAYVSSGNTIYF. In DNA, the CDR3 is TGTGCCAGCAGTGACGTTGCCTATGTAAGCTCTGGAAACACCATATATTTT.

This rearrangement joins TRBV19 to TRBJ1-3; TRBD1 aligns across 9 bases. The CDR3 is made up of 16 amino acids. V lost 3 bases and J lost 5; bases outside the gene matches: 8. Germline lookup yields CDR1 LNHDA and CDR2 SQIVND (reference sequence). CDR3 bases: TGTGCCAGTAGTATTAGTACGGGACAGGGAAGAAACACCATATATTTT. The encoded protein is CASSISTGQGRNTIYF.